This T cell receptor (beta chain) was captured by sequencing in a study of blood T cell repertoires in COVID-19. This CDR3 spans 15 amino acids. CDR1 is MNHEY, CDR2 SVGAGI, per germline. V dropped 6 bases and J dropped 7; count of bases not matched to a gene: 10. Authors' methods: Reference gene primer amplification yielded estimated nucleated cell counts. Sequencing used immunoSEQ multiplex PCR; TCRdb keeps in-frame clones, though not all of them. That table gives V, J and clone size, and the DNA gave D and trimming. Of roughly 150,000 clones listed, about 85% are singletons. Recruitment covered about two dozen US areas and drew participants whose ages spanned roughly 18 to 90 years. Assignments of participants to cohorts depended upon their own reported clinical history. The study counted Cohort 3 donors as recovered given two negative PCRs, clearance, or symptom resolution.

Sequencing was performed on PBMCs or T cells enriched from blood (not recorded which). The chain is built from TRBV6-5 and TRBJ1-5, with TRBD1 matching 9 bases. This clonotype was obtained from a middle-aged woman who had recovered from COVID-19. The DNA for the CDR3 is TGTGCCAGCAGACGCACAGGGGGCGCAGGCCAGCCCCAGCATTTT. This gives the protein CASRRTGGAGQPQHF.